A single sample is the source of the 29 T cell receptor beta chains below, sequenced in a study of blood T cell repertoires in COVID-19. Sequenced by immunoSEQ multiplex PCR; TCRdb stores in-frame clones only, minus some. The table shows approximately 15,000 clones, with 70% to 90% occurring only once. Specimen: peripheral blood. The receptor set was obtained from a human donor in a cohort sampled during active COVID-19.

The chain combines TRBV3-1 (or the pseudogene TRBV3-2) with TRBJ2-1, with TRBD2 identical over 10 bases. From germline, CDR1 is LGHDT and CDR2 YNNKEL (reference sequence). Trimming at V came to 1 base and at J to 9 bases, leaving 9 bases not matched to a gene. There are 16 residues in the CDR3. CDR3 nucleotides: TGTGCCAGCAGCCAAGTCACTAGCGGGGCCCGGGGTGAGCAGTTCTTC. It is translated as CASSQVTSGARGEQFF.

V usage is TRBV6-5 and J usage is TRBJ2-7; the D gene is possibly TRBD1 (6 bases). CDR1 and CDR2 from the germline V gene are MNHEY and SVGAGI. There are 16 residues in the CDR3. The germline V and J ends were trimmed by 4 bases and 0 bases, with 16 bases remaining between them. The CDR3 sequence is CASSWDPRTDSYEQYF. The DNA for the CDR3 is TGTGCCAGCAGTTGGGACCCTCGGACAGACTCCTACGAGCAGTACTTC.

The rearrangement joins TRBV6-6 to TRBJ2-2, with 7 positions matching TRBD1. This CDR3 has 16 amino acids. J lost 0 bases, V lost 5 bases, and 6 bases had no gene match. The germline gives CDR1 MNHNY, CDR2 SVGAGI (reference sequence). Here the CDR3 DNA reads TGTGCCAGCAGTACCTCAGGGGGAACGAACACCGGGGAGCTGTTTTTT. Its protein is CASSTSGGTNTGELFF.

This clone was found once. The gene calls are TRBV7-6 and TRBJ2-2; possibly TRBD2 for D (6 bases). In germline, CDR1 is SGHVS, CDR2 FNYEAQ. The CDR3 extends over 17 amino acids. Deletions cut 5 bases from V and 1 base from J, with 17 bases between. The CDR3 nucleotides read TGTGCCAGCAGCGGGCCGGCCGGCGGGAAGAACACCGGGGAGCTGTTTTTT. This encodes CASSGPAGGKNTGELFF.

This rearrangement joins TRBV7-2 to TRBJ1-1; no clear D. The V end was cut by 1 base, the J end by 1 base, with 7 bases between. The CDR3 runs 14 residues. Germline CDR1 and CDR2: SGHTA and FQGNSA. CDR3 amino acids: CASSLDGGNTEAFF. CDR3 DNA sequence: TGTGCCAGCAGCTTAGATGGAGGGAACACTGAAGCTTTCTTT.

The chain recombines TRBV7-8 with TRBJ1-3; possible D gene TRBD1, 5 bases. CDR3 length: 17 residues. Trimming removed 3 bases at V and 0 bases at J, with 15 bases between. The germline V gene has CDR1 SGHVS and CDR2 FQNEAQ. The CDR3 loop is CASSFPAGQNSGNTIYF. CDR3 DNA: TGTGCCAGCAGCTTCCCAGCGGGGCAGAACTCTGGAAACACCATATATTTT.

This chain joins TRBV3-1 (or the pseudogene TRBV3-2) and TRBJ2-5; 9 bases are a match to TRBD2. The germline V gene has CDR1 LGHDT and CDR2 YNNKEL (reference sequence). CDR3 length: 15 residues. Germline trimming cut 4 bases from V and 5 bases from J; bases unmatched to any gene: 8. The CDR3 region is CASSRNLAGTETQYF. CDR3 DNA: TGTGCCAGCAGCCGGAATCTAGCGGGGACTGAGACCCAGTACTTC.

The CDR3 bases are TGTGCCAGCAGCGTAGTGGGGACTAGCGAGGGCGAGCAGTACTTC. Amino acids: CASSVVGTSEGEQYF. The V gene is TRBV9, the J gene TRBJ2-7; 10 nucleotides match TRBD2. The V segment lost 0 bases and the J segment 6 bases; nucleotides outside the gene matches: 6. CDR1 and CDR2 (germline): SGDLS, YYNGEE. The CDR3 is made up of 15 amino acids.

This chain connects TRBV18 to TRBJ1-2; 7 nucleotides match TRBD1. Germline CDR1 and CDR2: KGHSH and LQKENI. The CDR3 extends over 14 amino acids. The junction had 8 bases not matched to a gene; V was cut back by 6 bases and J by 4 bases. This CDR3 reads CASSVQGDGYGYTF. CDR3 sequence (DNA): TGTGCCAGCTCCGTTCAGGGGGATGGCTATGGCTACACCTTC.

The chain employs TRBV10-3 and TRBJ1-1; the D gene is possibly TRBD1 (6 bases). CDR3 length: 15 amino acids. Germline V gene sequence: CDR1 ENHRY, CDR2 SYGVKD. The V and J ends lost 3 bases and 0 bases respectively, with 11 bases between them. The CDR3 reads CAISDLQGLNTEAFF. DNA of the CDR3: TGTGCCATCAGTGACCTACAGGGTTTGAACACTGAAGCTTTCTTT.

V usage is TRBV7-9 and J usage is TRBJ1-3, with TRBD1 matching 10 bases. Trimming removed 3 bases from V and 4 bases from J; junction bases left unmatched: 3. Per germline, CDR1 SEHNR and CDR2 FQNEAQ (reference sequence). The CDR3 length is 15 residues. The CDR3: CASSFGQGDGNTIYF. The CDR3 DNA follows: TGTGCCAGCAGCTTTGGACAGGGGGACGGAAACACCATATATTTT.

The genes are TRBV12-3 or TRBV12-4 and TRBJ1-1, with TRBD1 as a possible D gene (6 bases). This CDR3 region has 13 residues. Between the trimmed V and J ends, which lost 6 bases and 1 base, there was a span of 9 bases. The CDR3 sequence: CASSLQGNTEAFF. The CDR3 coding sequence is TGTGCCAGCAGCTTACAGGGGAACACTGAAGCTTTCTTT.

The DNA of the CDR3 is TGTGCCAGCAGCTTAGCTTCTACTAATGAAAAACTGTTTTTT. Its protein is CASSLASTNEKLFF. The rearrangement links TRBV7-8 to TRBJ1-4; D is ambiguous. This CDR3 is built from 14 residues. Trimming took off 0 bases at V and 2 bases at J, with 4 bases between the two ends. The germline CDR1 and CDR2 sequences are SGHVS and FQNEAQ.

This rearrangement joins TRBV19 to TRBJ2-3; 12 positions agree with TRBD2. Germline trimming cut 7 bases from V and 6 bases from J; bases unmatched to any gene: 11. This CDR3 is built from 16 residues. Per the germline V gene, CDR1 is LNHDA and CDR2 is SQIVND (reference sequence). The CDR3 region has the DNA TGTGCCAGTACCGTTCGACTAGCGGGGGTTGCCGATACGCAGTATTTT. Translating it yields CASTVRLAGVADTQYF.

V usage is TRBV11-1 and J usage is TRBJ1-2; TRBD1 matches 7 bases. Per the germline V gene, CDR1 is SGHAT and CDR2 is FQDESV (reference sequence). V lost 4 bases, J lost 6 bases, and 8 bases stayed unmatched. This CDR3 has 14 residues. The CDR3 spells CASSSGLQGNGYTF. CDR3 nucleotide sequence: TGTGCCAGCAGCTCCGGTTTACAGGGGAATGGCTACACCTTC.

The rearrangement joins TRBV11-2 to TRBJ2-2, with 12 bases that match TRBD2. Germline-derived CDR1 and CDR2 are SGHAT and FQNNGV. Trimming cost V 3 bases and J 5 bases; bases outside gene matches: 1. CDR3 size: 15 residues. The CDR3 region is CASSFGLAGTGELFF. The CDR3 DNA reads TGTGCCAGCAGCTTCGGACTAGCGGGGACCGGGGAGCTGTTTTTT.

The V and J genes are TRBV3-1 (or the pseudogene TRBV3-2) and TRBJ2-1; D is possibly TRBD1 (6 bases). This CDR3 is 15 amino acids long. Trimming cost V 1 base and J 9 bases, with 16 bases left between them. Germline CDR1 is LGHDT and CDR2 is YNNKEL (reference sequence). CDR3: CASSQGHPQGGEQFF. The CDR3 nucleotides are TGTGCCAGCAGCCAAGGTCACCCTCAAGGGGGTGAGCAGTTCTTC.

The rearrangement joins TRBV30 to TRBJ1-3; D unresolved. The CDR3 covers 13 residues. Trimming left V 3 bases short and J 0 bases short, with 6 bases between. Per the germline V gene, CDR1 is GTSNPN and CDR2 is SVGIG (reference sequence). CDR3: CAWRDFSGNTIYF. Written as DNA, the CDR3 is TGTGCCTGGAGGGACTTCTCTGGAAACACCATATATTTT.

This clone was picked up one time. The J gene is TRBJ2-7, the V gene TRBV9, with 8 positions matching TRBD2. The germline V gene encodes CDR1 SGDLS and CDR2 YYNGEE. The V and J ends lost 4 bases and 0 bases, in that order; junction bases with no gene match: 6. The CDR3 is made up of 15 amino acids. The CDR3 spells CASSPGGWGSYEQYF. The CDR3 nucleotides read TGTGCCAGCAGCCCGGGGGGGTGGGGCTCCTACGAGCAGTACTTC. Variable domain in full (rest from reference TRBV9 and TRBJ2-7): DSGVTQTPKHLITATGQRVTLRCSPRSGDLSVYWYQQSLDQGLQFLIQYYNGEERAKGNILERFSAQQFPDLHSELNLSSLELGDSALYFCASSPGGWGSYEQYFGPGTRLTVT.

On this clone itself: Different DNA sequences within this sample yield the same CDR3. V gene TRBV4-2 combines with J gene TRBJ1-2; D remains unclear. The CDR3 runs 15 residues. V lost 3 bases and J 1 base, leaving 12 bases between the germline ends. The germline V gene encodes CDR1 LGHNA and CDR2 YNFKEQ. CDR3 residues: CASSQEAGINYGYTF. The CDR3 DNA is TGTGCCAGCAGCCAGGAGGCAGGAATTAACTATGGCTACACCTTC.

This clone was detected only a few times. The chain joins TRBV7-9 to TRBJ1-1; D may be TRBD1 (5 bases). V was cut by 5 bases and J by 1 base, with 20 bases left in between. CDR3 length equals 17 residues. Per germline, CDR1 SEHNR and CDR2 FQNEAQ (reference sequence). The CDR3 sequence: CASSAIAGLSTNTEAFF. The CDR3 nucleotides read TGTGCCAGCAGCGCGATTGCAGGGTTGTCTACGAACACTGAAGCTTTCTTT.

This clone occurred once. The chain combines TRBV27 with TRBJ1-6; the D is unclear. Germline V gene data show CDR1 as MNHEY and CDR2 as SMNVEV (reference sequence). The CDR3 runs 18 residues. The V end lost 2 bases, the J end lost 0 bases, and 14 bases lay between the germline ends. The CDR3 DNA is TGTGCCAGCAGTTTAGGGCAACCACTGAGCTCCTATAATTCACCCCTCCACTTT. Translated, it gives CASSLGQPLSSYNSPLHF.

V gene TRBV2 combines with J gene TRBJ2-1, with 9 bases that match TRBD1. Germline assignment: CDR1 SNHLY and CDR2 FYNNEI. The CDR3 spans 13 residues. The J segment lost 6 bases and the V segment lost 8 bases, leaving 5 bases of the junction unmatched. The CDR3 DNA sequence: TGTGCCAGCCGAGTGGACAGGGGCAATGAGCAGTTCTTC. It is translated as CASRVDRGNEQFF. Full variable domain (rest looked up from reference TRBV2 and TRBJ2-1): EPEVTQTPSHQVTQMGQEVILRCVPISNHLYFYWYRQILGQKVEFLVSFYNNEISEKSEIFDDQFSVERPDGSNFTLKIRSTKLEDSAMYFCASRVDRGNEQFFGPGTRLTVL.

This clone was seen just once. The chain employs TRBV5-1 and TRBJ2-5, with 11 bases identical to TRBD2. CDR3 length equals 13 residues. With V trimmed by 6 bases and J by 7 bases, 5 bases remained unmatched. From germline, CDR1 is SGHRS and CDR2 YFSETQ. The chain's CDR3 is CASTLAGGGTQYF. For the CDR3, the DNA is TGCGCCAGCACCCTAGCGGGGGGCGGGACCCAGTACTTC.

The chain combines TRBV5-4 with TRBJ2-7; 12 bases are shared with TRBD1. Germline V gene sequence: CDR1 SGHNT, CDR2 YYREEE (reference sequence). The CDR3 runs to 16 residues. The trim removed 2 bases at V and 6 bases at J, leaving 9 bases unmatched. For the CDR3, the DNA is TGTGCCAGCAGCTTCATTACCGGGACAGGGGGCCTCGAGCAGTACTTC. Translating it yields CASSFITGTGGLEQYF.

The V call is TRBV6-5, the J call TRBJ1-2, with TRBD1 as a possible D gene (5 bases). The germline V gene encodes CDR1 MNHEY and CDR2 SVGAGI. The CDR3 has 14 amino acids. The V end was cut by 7 bases, the J end by 7 bases, with 19 bases between. CDR3 sequence reads: CASTLDSPVSGYTF. As DNA, the CDR3 is TGTGCCAGCACCCTTGACAGCCCCGTTAGTGGCTACACCTTC.

The chain carries TRBV19 and TRBJ1-5; 7 bases match TRBD1. The CDR3 totals 19 residues. Germline trimming cut 1 base from V and 2 bases from J; bases unmatched to any gene: 14. From germline, CDR1 is LNHDA and CDR2 SQIVND (reference sequence). CDR3 sequence: CASSIGSGQLFGGNQPQHF. In DNA, the CDR3 is TGTGCCAGTAGTATAGGCTCGGGACAGCTCTTTGGCGGCAATCAGCCCCAGCATTTT.

The V call is TRBV7-9, the J call TRBJ1-2; 7 nucleotides line up with TRBD1. This CDR3 contains 16 residues. Germline V lookup: CDR1 SEHNR, CDR2 FQNEAQ (reference sequence). V gave up 3 bases and J gave up 0 bases; unmatched junction bases: 7. CDR3 region: CASSFDLTGTNYGYTF. CDR3 sequence (DNA): TGTGCCAGCAGCTTCGACTTGACAGGGACTAACTATGGCTACACCTTC.

V and J are TRBV9 and TRBJ1-6; 7 bases are shared with TRBD1. The V gene end was trimmed by 3 bases and the J gene end by 7 bases; junction bases not matched to a gene: 7. The germline CDR1 and CDR2 sequences are SGDLS and YYNGEE. The CDR3 runs 15 residues. The CDR3 nucleotides read TGTGCCAGCAGCGACACCGGGACAGACAATTCACCCCTCCACTTT. Translating it yields CASSDTGTDNSPLHF.